This T cell receptor (beta chain) was sequenced in a study of blood T cell repertoires in COVID-19 (dated by TCRdb to 2018 to 2020). Concerning the study at large: Samples from collaborators originated in the United States, Italy and Spain and spanned both the acute and convalescent phases of COVID-19. HLA class I and class II types, where available, came from metadata supplied by the sample provider rather than from assay-based typing. The repertoires were made available in a free public database intended to serve as a resource for research on the immune response to SARS-CoV-2. Samples were obtained from the ongoing ImmuneRACE study (first 160 participants) and from about 1,300 subjects provided by 6 global collaborators. Nearly every sample came with metadata listing a de-identified subject ID, COVID-19 status, age in years and sex. The material from the prospective study consisted of cDNA or gDNA derived from T cells, B-cell-depleted T cells, or PBMCs. The dataset comprised deeply sampled blood TCRbeta repertoires from subjects exposed to, actively infected with, or recovered from COVID-19.

Regarding this clone: What antigen it recognizes has not been identified. Base qualities are not recorded, but no much larger clone differs from it by a single base.

From V the trimming removes 2 bases and from J it removes 6 bases, while the gene matches leave 10 bases of the junction unaccounted for. The CDR3 starts with the cysteine, ends with the phenylalanine, and has 16 residues. The only DNA kept is the CDR3, 48 bases in frame from the first base. The germline V gene provides CDR1 SGHRS and CDR2 YFSETQ. Samples from volunteer blood donors who had recovered from COVID-19 were contributed by a second Seattle source. Each collaborating institution followed its own protocols to collect whole blood in K2EDTA tubes. For TCRbeta analysis, collaborators shipped samples in one of three forms: frozen whole blood, isolated PBMCs, or DNA extracted from either of those sample types. The immunoSEQ Assay, a bias-controlled multiplex PCR, was used to amplify TCRbeta CDR3 regions from genomic DNA. Under the source paper's analysis protocol: Nucleated cell counts per sample were estimated from amplification of reference gene primers within the assay. To quantify the absolute abundance of each unique TCRbeta CDR3 rearrangement, sequence reads were collapsed and filtered. For each sample, productive Simpson clonality was calculated as the square root of Simpson's diversity index over productive rearrangements. TCRdb took this table from immuneACCESS and kept in-frame rearrangements with V and J called. Such tables lack part of the clones; where checked against another copy, unresolved V genes explain under half of the gap, and the rest is unexplained. D and trimming were read from the DNA, whereas the V and J calls and clone size are those reported in that table. For this sample the table gives about 300,000 clones, of which approximately 90% were detected only once. The top ten hold just under 7% of the sample.

What the authors observed across the whole study: Clinical and demographic metadata were provided uncurated, with the amount varying by source and participant.

The specimen was peripheral blood. This clonotype was obtained from a woman under 40 who had recovered from COVID-19. The rearrangement combines TRBV5-1 with TRBJ2-2, with 7 bases in between that match TRBD2. This receptor carries the CDR3 CASSFLVAGGAGELFF. The bases are TGCGCCAGCAGCTTTTTGGTAGCGGGCGGAGCCGGGGAGCTGTTTTTT.